The clone carrying this T cell receptor (beta chain) was seen a few times. Each CDR3 protein is one row after TCRdb ran MiXCR on the 5' RACE reads. Of about 55,000 distinct CDR3 sequences listed, around 14% were seen once; the top ten hold approximately 11%. The data were taken from a study of early T cells in non-severe SARS-CoV-2 infection. The CDR3 extends over 15 amino acids. J gave up 4 bases and V 5 bases, and 6 bases lay outside the gene matches. The sequencing used whole blood, collected at baseline. This chain links TRBV12-3 or TRBV12-4 with TRBJ2-2, with 8 bases identical to TRBD1. The receptor's source is an adult who was a healthcare worker with PCR-confirmed SARS-CoV-2 infection or an uninfected control (not recorded which). The CDR3 nucleotides are TGTGCCAGCAGTCGGACAGGGAAAGGCACCGGGGAGCTGTTTTTT. This encodes CASSRTGKGTGELFF.